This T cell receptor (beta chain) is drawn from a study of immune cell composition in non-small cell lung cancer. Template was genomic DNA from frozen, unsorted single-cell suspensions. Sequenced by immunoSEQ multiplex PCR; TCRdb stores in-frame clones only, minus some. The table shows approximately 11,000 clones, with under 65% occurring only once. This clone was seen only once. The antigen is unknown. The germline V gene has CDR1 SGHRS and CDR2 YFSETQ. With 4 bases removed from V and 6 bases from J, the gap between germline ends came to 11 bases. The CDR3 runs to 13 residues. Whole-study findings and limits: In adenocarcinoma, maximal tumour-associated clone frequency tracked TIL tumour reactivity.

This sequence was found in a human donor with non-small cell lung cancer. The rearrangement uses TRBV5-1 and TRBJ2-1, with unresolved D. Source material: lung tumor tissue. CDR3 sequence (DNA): TGCGCCAGCAGCGCCTCCCCGGGCAATGAGCAGTTCTTC. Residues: CASSASPGNEQFF.